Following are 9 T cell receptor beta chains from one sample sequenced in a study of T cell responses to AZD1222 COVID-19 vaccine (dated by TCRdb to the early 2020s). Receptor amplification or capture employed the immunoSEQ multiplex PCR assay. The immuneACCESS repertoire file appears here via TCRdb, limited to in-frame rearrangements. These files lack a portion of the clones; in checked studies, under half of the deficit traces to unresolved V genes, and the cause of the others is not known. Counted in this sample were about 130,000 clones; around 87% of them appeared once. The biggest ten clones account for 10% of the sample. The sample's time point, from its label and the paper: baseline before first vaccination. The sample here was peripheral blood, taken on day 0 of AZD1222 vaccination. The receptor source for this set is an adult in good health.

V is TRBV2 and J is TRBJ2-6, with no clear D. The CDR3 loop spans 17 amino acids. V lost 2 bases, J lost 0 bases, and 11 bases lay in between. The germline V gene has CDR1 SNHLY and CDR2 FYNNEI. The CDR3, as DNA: TGTGCCAGCAGTGAAATGGGCAGAAGCTCTGGGGCCAACGTCCTGACTTTC. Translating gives CASSEMGRSSGANVLTF.

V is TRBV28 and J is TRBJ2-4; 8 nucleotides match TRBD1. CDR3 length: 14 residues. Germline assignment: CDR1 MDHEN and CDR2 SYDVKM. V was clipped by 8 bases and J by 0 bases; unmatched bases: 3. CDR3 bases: TGTGCCAGCGGACAGGGACCAGCCAAAAACATTCAGTACTTC. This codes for CASGQGPAKNIQYF.

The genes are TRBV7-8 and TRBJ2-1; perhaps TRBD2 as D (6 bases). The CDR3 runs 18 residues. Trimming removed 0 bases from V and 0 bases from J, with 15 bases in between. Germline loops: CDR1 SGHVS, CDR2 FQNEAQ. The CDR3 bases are TGTGCCAGCAGCTTAGCGGGGGTAGCGGCGAGCTCCTACAATGAGCAGTTCTTC. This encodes CASSLAGVAASSYNEQFF.

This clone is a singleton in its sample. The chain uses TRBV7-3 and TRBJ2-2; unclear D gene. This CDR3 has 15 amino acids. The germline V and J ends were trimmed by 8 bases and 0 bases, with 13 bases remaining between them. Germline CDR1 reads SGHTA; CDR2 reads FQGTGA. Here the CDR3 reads CASQITPSNTGELFF. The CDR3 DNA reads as TGTGCCAGCCAGATTACCCCTTCGAACACCGGGGAGCTGTTTTTT.

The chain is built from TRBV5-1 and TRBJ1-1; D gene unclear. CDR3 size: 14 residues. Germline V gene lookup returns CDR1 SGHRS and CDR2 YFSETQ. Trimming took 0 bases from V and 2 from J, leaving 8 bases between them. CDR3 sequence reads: CASSLGARNTEAFF. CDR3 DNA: TGCGCCAGCAGCTTGGGGGCTAGAAACACTGAAGCTTTCTTT.

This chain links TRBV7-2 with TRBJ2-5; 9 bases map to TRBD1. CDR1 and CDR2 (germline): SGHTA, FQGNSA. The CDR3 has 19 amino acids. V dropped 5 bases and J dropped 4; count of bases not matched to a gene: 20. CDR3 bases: TGTGCCAGCAGCCCTGCCCTCCTAGGACAGGGGATATTATTAGAGACCCAGTACTTC. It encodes CASSPALLGQGILLETQYF. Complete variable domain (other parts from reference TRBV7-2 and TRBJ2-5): GAGVSQSPSNKVTEKGKDVELRCDPISGHTALYWYRQSLGQGLEFLIYFQGNSAPDKSGLPSDRFSAERTGGSVSTLTIQRTQQEDSAVYLCASSPALLGQGILLETQYFGPGTRLLVL.

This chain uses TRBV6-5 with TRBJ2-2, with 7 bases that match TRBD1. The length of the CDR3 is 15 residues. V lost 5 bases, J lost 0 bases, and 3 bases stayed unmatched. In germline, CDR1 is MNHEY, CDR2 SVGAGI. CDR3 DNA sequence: TGTGCCAGCAGTCTTCAGGGGGCGAACACCGGGGAGCTGTTTTTT. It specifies CASSLQGANTGELFF.

The CDR3 region is CASSPGGNNQPQHF. The CDR3 bases are TGTGCCAGCTCACCAGGGGGAAACAATCAGCCCCAGCATTTT. This rearrangement joins TRBV18 to TRBJ1-5, with D maybe TRBD1 (5 bases). Germline loops: CDR1 KGHSH, CDR2 LQKENI. Trimming left V 2 bases short and J 3 bases short, with 8 bases between. The CDR3 is 14 residues long.

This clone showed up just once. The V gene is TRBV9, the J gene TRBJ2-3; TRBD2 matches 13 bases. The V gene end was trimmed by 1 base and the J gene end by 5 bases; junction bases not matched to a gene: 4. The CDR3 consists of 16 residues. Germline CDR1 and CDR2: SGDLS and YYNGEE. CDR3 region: CASSVTGTSGVDTQYF. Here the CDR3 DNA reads TGTGCCAGCAGCGTAACCGGGACTAGCGGGGTAGATACGCAGTATTTT.